One sample yielded the 30 T cell receptor beta chains listed below, sequenced in a study of T cell repertoires in cytomegalovirus infection. MiXCR was run by TCRdb on the reads, yielding one entry per CDR3 protein. The data show 300,000 to 400,000 distinct CDR3 sequences, about a sixth seen once. The sample consisted of PBMCs. The receptors were gathered from a human donor in good health (CMV status not recorded). Some clones in this sample may be carry-over from other donors' samples.

The chain joins TRBV19 to TRBJ1-5; no firm D call. The CDR3 has 15 residues. Per the germline V gene, CDR1 is LNHDA and CDR2 is SQIVND (reference sequence). The V gene lost 5 bases and the J gene lost 0 bases, with 11 bases spanning the gap. CDR3 sequence reads: CASSWSSYSNQPQHF. The CDR3 bases are TGTGCCAGTAGTTGGAGTTCCTATAGCAATCAGCCCCAGCATTTT.

The V and J genes are TRBV5-5 and TRBJ2-3; 9 nucleotides match TRBD1. The V gene end was trimmed by 4 bases and the J gene end by 5 bases; junction bases not matched to a gene: 11. CDR1 SGHKS and CDR2 YYEKEE come from the germline V gene (reference sequence). The CDR3 loop spans 16 amino acids. CDR3 sequence (DNA): TGTGCCAGCAGCCGACTACAGGGGGCGAGGCTAGATACGCAGTATTTT. Translation gives CASSRLQGARLDTQYF. Looking up the rest from reference TRBV5-5 and TRBJ2-3 gives the full variable domain: DAGVTQSPTHLIKTRGQQVTLRCSPISGHKSVSWYQQVLGQGPQFIFQYYEKEERGRGNFPDRFSARQFPNYSSELNVNALLLGDSALYLCASSRLQGARLDTQYFGPGTRLTVL.

This sequence joins TRBV12-3 or TRBV12-4 and TRBJ1-6, with D possibly being TRBD1 (5 bases). The CDR3 is 14 amino acids. The V and J ends lost 8 bases and 6 bases respectively, with 14 bases between them. CDR3 region: CASARQPLNSPLHF. CDR3 in DNA: TGTGCCAGCGCGAGACAGCCTCTTAATTCACCCCTCCACTTT.

This clonotype was counted ten times or more. This rearrangement joins TRBV5-1 to TRBJ2-1, with 7 bases matching TRBD1. This CDR3 has 15 residues. CDR1 SGHRS and CDR2 YFSETQ come from the germline V gene. With 4 bases clipped from V and 4 bases from J, the junction kept 8 bases outside the gene matches. The CDR3 region is CASSPLGTEYNEQFF. CDR3 DNA: TGCGCCAGCAGCCCTCTCGGGACAGAATACAATGAGCAGTTCTTC. The whole variable domain, remainder taken from reference TRBV5-1 and TRBJ2-1, is KAGVTQTPRYLIKTRGQQVTLSCSPISGHRSVSWYQQTPGQGLQFLFEYFSETQRNKGNFPGRFSGRQFSNSRSEMNVSTLELGDSALYLCASSPLGTEYNEQFFGPGTRLTVL.

This chain joins TRBV5-4 and TRBJ1-2, with 9 bases lining up with TRBD1. J lost 5 bases, V lost 6 bases, and 5 bases had no gene match. The CDR3 covers 13 residues. Germline loops: CDR1 SGHNT, CDR2 YYREEE (reference sequence). CDR3 sequence (DNA): TGTGCCAGCACCACGGGACAGGGATATGGCTACACCTTC. The encoded protein is CASTTGQGYGYTF.

This clonotype has just a few counts. The rearrangement uses TRBV19 and TRBJ1-6; D is unresolved. The CDR3 contains 14 residues. Between the trimmed V and J ends, which lost 3 bases and 10 bases, there was a span of 13 bases. Germline CDR1 LNHDA, CDR2 SQIVND (reference sequence). CDR3 region: CASSISSMGSPLHF. The CDR3 DNA sequence: TGTGCCAGTAGTATCTCCAGCATGGGATCACCCCTCCACTTT.

This clonotype was seen more than once but under ten times. The chain links TRBV11-2 to TRBJ2-1; TRBD2 agrees at 10 bases. Germline V gene sequence: CDR1 SGHAT, CDR2 FQNNGV. Germline trimming cut 4 bases from V and 5 bases from J; bases unmatched to any gene: 5. This CDR3 has 15 amino acids. The CDR3 region has the DNA TGTGCCAGCAGCTCGCCTAGCGGGGGAGACAATGAGCAGTTCTTC. It specifies CASSSPSGGDNEQFF.

This clonotype was recorded many times. The CDR3, as DNA: TGTGCCAGCAGCCAGAGACACACCCAAACGCAGTATTTT. It yields the protein CASSQRHTQTQYF. V and J are TRBV7-6 and TRBJ2-3, with D unresolved. V was trimmed by 5 bases and J by 9 bases, leaving 15 bases between them. CDR1 is SGHVS, CDR2 FNYEAQ, per germline. CDR3 length: 13 amino acids.

This clonotype was picked up many times. J is TRBJ2-2 and V is TRBV28, with D tentatively TRBD1 (5 bases). Trimming took off 4 bases at V and 7 bases at J, with 13 bases between the two ends. The CDR3 runs to 14 residues. The V gene's germline CDR1 is MDHEN and CDR2 SYDVKM. CDR3 bases: TGTGCCAGCAGTTGGGAACAGGCTCACGGGGAGCTGTTTTTT. It yields the protein CASSWEQAHGELFF.

Remarks on this clonotype: At one end the junction does not follow the germline gene, possibly because of a read error. This chain uses TRBV12-3 or TRBV12-4 with TRBJ1-2; D perhaps matches TRBD1 (5 bases). The length of the CDR3 is 12 residues. The CDR3 loop reads CASSRGYYGYNF. CDR3 nucleotide sequence: TGTGCCAGCAGCCGGGGGTACTATGGCTACAACTTC.

This clonotype was recorded once. A much larger clone lies a single base off, so this may be a read error. This sequence joins TRBV6-1 and TRBJ2-1, with TRBD2 as a possible D gene (5 bases). Germline V gene data show CDR1 as MNHNS and CDR2 as SASEGT. CDR3 length: 13 residues. The CDR3 loop is CVSSVGVYNEQFF. The CDR3 region has the DNA TGTGTCAGCAGTGTCGGGGTTTACAATGAGCAGTTCTTC.

Turning to this clonotype: This clone may be a read error of a much larger clone one base away. This sequence joins TRBV7-2 and TRBJ2-5; 8 bases line up with TRBD2. Germline V gives CDR1 SGHTA, CDR2 FQGNSA. CDR3 length: 21 amino acids. The junction had 22 bases not matched to a gene; V was cut back by 0 bases and J by 4 bases. CDR3 nucleotide sequence: TGTGCCAGCAGCTTAGCGCCGTGGCGGGGGGCCCCCGGCATCCCTTCAGAGACCCAGTACTTC. Translation gives CASSLAPWRGAPGIPSETQYF.

This chain connects TRBV28 to TRBJ1-5, with no clear D. V was clipped by 3 bases and J by 4 bases, with 16 bases between them. This CDR3 is 16 amino acids long. CDR1 and CDR2 (germline): MDHEN, SYDVKM. In DNA, the CDR3 is TGTGCCAGCAGTTTTCGGATAGGGTGGGGAAATCAGCCCCAGCATTTT. Its protein is CASSFRIGWGNQPQHF.

The V and J genes are TRBV4-1 and TRBJ2-1; 7 bases are a match to TRBD1. The junction had 5 bases not matched to a gene; V was cut back by 1 base and J by 2 bases. CDR1 MGHRA and CDR2 YSYEKL come from the germline V gene. This CDR3 is 16 amino acids long. The CDR3 nucleotides read TGCGCCAGCAGCCAAGTAGGGGGCTCCGCCTACAATGAGCAGTTCTTC. Translated, it gives CASSQVGGSAYNEQFF.

This clonotype showed up many times. This rearrangement joins TRBV7-2 to TRBJ1-1; D remains ambiguous. The CDR3 has 14 amino acids. V lost 0 bases, J lost 5 bases, and 10 bases lay in between. From germline, CDR1 is SGHTA and CDR2 FQGNSA. DNA for the CDR3: TGTGCCAGCAGCTTAGCTAGCCGGCAAACTGAAGCTTTCTTT. Its protein is CASSLASRQTEAFF.

The genes are TRBV20-1 and TRBJ2-5, with TRBD2 matching 11 bases. Germline V CDR1 and CDR2: DFQATT, SNEGSKA (reference sequence). This CDR3 is built from 15 residues. V dropped 1 base and J dropped 2; count of bases not matched to a gene: 3. This chain's CDR3 is CSARGRLAGQETQYF. The CDR3 coding sequence is TGCAGTGCTAGAGGAAGACTAGCGGGACAAGAGACCCAGTACTTC.

The chain employs TRBV5-1 and TRBJ1-1; 7 bases line up with TRBD1. The CDR3 runs 14 residues. V dropped 3 bases and J dropped 3; count of bases not matched to a gene: 5. Per germline, CDR1 SGHRS and CDR2 YFSETQ. The CDR3 region is CASSSRQGDTEAFF. CDR3 in DNA: TGCGCCAGCAGCTCTAGACAGGGTGACACTGAAGCTTTCTTT.

This clonotype was seen only a few times. This rearrangement joins TRBV12-3 or TRBV12-4 to TRBJ1-6; D perhaps matches TRBD1 (6 bases). Trimming stripped 6 bases from V and 10 bases from J, with 16 bases between. This CDR3 has 14 residues. DNA of the CDR3: TGTGCCAGCAGAAACAGGGACCTAGCCTCACCCCTCCACTTT. It encodes CASRNRDLASPLHF.

Many counts were recorded for this clonotype. The chain links TRBV7-2 to TRBJ1-4, with TRBD1 identical over 8 bases. Trimming at V came to 5 bases and at J to 4 bases, leaving 3 bases not matched to a gene. From germline, CDR1 is SGHTA and CDR2 FQGNSA. The CDR3 is 14 amino acids. The CDR3 nucleotides read TGTGCCAGCAGCCCCGGACAGGGTAATGAAAAACTGTTTTTT. Its protein is CASSPGQGNEKLFF.

This clonotype came up many times. V usage is TRBV6-1 and J usage is TRBJ1-5; D possibly corresponds to TRBD1 (5 bases). Looked up from germline, CDR1 is MNHNS and CDR2 is SASEGT. Trimming took off 2 bases at V and 4 bases at J, with 6 bases between the two ends. The CDR3 loop spans 13 amino acids. The CDR3 DNA sequence: TGTGCCAGCAGTGAATGGGGGAATCAGCCCCAGCATTTT. Amino acid sequence: CASSEWGNQPQHF.

The chain carries TRBV19 and TRBJ2-3; D not resolved. The length of the CDR3 is 14 residues. V was pared by 5 bases and J by 1 base, with 10 bases between. Germline V gene sequence: CDR1 LNHDA, CDR2 SQIVND (reference sequence). The CDR3: CASSASFGTDTQYF. The CDR3 DNA sequence: TGTGCCAGTAGTGCTTCATTTGGCACAGATACGCAGTATTTT.

This clonotype appeared once. This may stem from a read error, because a much larger clone lies one nucleotide away. The gene calls are TRBV15 and TRBJ2-5, with D perhaps matching TRBD2 (5 bases). The germline V gene encodes CDR1 LNHNV and CDR2 YYDKDF (reference sequence). V was trimmed by 9 bases and J by 3 bases, leaving 20 bases between them. There are 15 residues in the CDR3. CDR3: CATAVWLAQEETQYF. CDR3 sequence (DNA): TGTGCCACTGCCGTGTGGCTAGCCCAGGAAGAGACCCAGTACTTC. Full variable domain (remainder filled in from reference TRBV15 and TRBJ2-5): DAMVIQNPRYQVTQFGKPVTLSCSQTLNHNVMYWYQQKSSQAPKLLFHYYDKDFNNEADTPDNFQSRRPNTSFCFLDIRSPGLGDTAMYLCATAVWLAQEETQYFGPGTRLLVL.

This clonotype was recorded a few times. The chain has TRBV6-5 and TRBJ2-3, with D maybe TRBD2 (6 bases). Germline lookup yields CDR1 MNHEY and CDR2 SVGAGI. V was trimmed by 0 bases and J by 10 bases, leaving 14 bases between them. This CDR3 comprises 14 residues. CDR3 sequence reads: CASSYSWGLAAQYF. The CDR3 DNA sequence: TGTGCCAGCAGTTACTCGTGGGGACTCGCTGCGCAGTATTTT.

This clonotype was found a few times. The V and J genes are TRBV19 and TRBJ2-7; 11 positions match TRBD2. Germline lookup yields CDR1 LNHDA and CDR2 SQIVND (reference sequence). The CDR3 consists of 16 residues. J lost 2 bases, V lost 3 bases, and 6 bases had no gene match. Here the CDR3 DNA reads TGTGCCAGTAGTATCGGGGGACTAGCGGAGACCTACGAGCAGTACTTC. This translates into CASSIGGLAETYEQYF.

The chain links TRBV24-1 to TRBJ1-2; D not resolved. V was cut by 1 base and J by 4 bases, with 6 bases left in between. CDR3 length: 13 residues. CDR1 KGHDR and CDR2 SFDVKD come from the germline V gene. The CDR3: CATSDFSGYGYTF. CDR3 bases: TGTGCCACCAGTGATTTCAGCGGCTATGGCTACACCTTC.

This clonotype was seen a few times. J is TRBJ1-1 and V is TRBV20-1; D gene ambiguous. V gave up 6 bases and J gave up 7 bases, with 9 bases separating them. This CDR3 contains 10 residues. Germline lookup yields CDR1 DFQATT and CDR2 SNEGSKA (reference sequence). CDR3 in DNA: TGCAGTGCCGCCGACGGTGAAGCTTTCTTT. It yields the protein CSAADGEAFF.

In its sample, this clonotype was seen a few times. This chain connects TRBV12-3 or TRBV12-4 to TRBJ2-7; 7 bases fit TRBD2. The CDR3 consists of 13 residues. The V gene end was trimmed by 2 bases and the J gene end by 6 bases; junction bases not matched to a gene: 4. The CDR3 here is CASSLLTSAEQYF. In nucleotides, the CDR3 is TGTGCCAGCAGTTTACTAACTAGCGCCGAGCAGTACTTC.

At least ten counts were recorded for this clonotype. This chain uses TRBV6-5 with TRBJ2-2; 14 bases align to TRBD2. The CDR3 runs to 18 residues. The trim removed 4 bases at V and 4 bases at J, leaving 8 bases unmatched. The germline gives CDR1 MNHEY, CDR2 SVGAGI. The CDR3 loop reads CASSSPGTSGSSTGELFF. CDR3 bases: TGTGCCAGCAGTTCCCCCGGGACTAGCGGGAGTAGCACCGGGGAGCTGTTTTTT.

Here the CDR3 reads CSVAYGSRGGTEAFF. DNA for the CDR3: TGCAGCGTCGCCTACGGATCTAGAGGGGGAACTGAAGCTTTCTTT. The V gene is TRBV29-1, the J gene TRBJ1-1; weak D call: TRBD1 (6 bases). The CDR3 is made up of 15 amino acids. Germline CDR1 and CDR2: SQVTM and ANQGSEA. The V end was cut by 6 bases, the J end by 5 bases, with 22 bases between. Combining the CDR3 with reference TRBV29-1 and TRBJ1-1 gives the whole variable domain SAVISQKPSRDICQRGTSLTIQCQVDSQVTMMFWYRQQPGQSLTLIATANQGSEATYESGFVIDKFPISRPNLTFSTLTVSNMSPEDSSIYLCSVAYGSRGGTEAFFGQGTRLTVV.

The chain is built from TRBV7-2 and TRBJ1-3, with D possibly matching TRBD1 (6 bases). Germline CDR1 and CDR2: SGHTA and FQGNSA. The CDR3 covers 17 residues. The ends were cut back, 1 base at V and 0 bases at J, with 13 bases in the middle. Here the CDR3 reads CASSLGAGHYSGNTIYF. CDR3 nucleotides: TGTGCCAGCAGCTTAGGGGCGGGACATTACTCTGGAAACACCATATATTTT.